This TCR beta chain was sequenced for a study of shared clonotypes between healthy human individuals. Details on this clone: Its antigen is still unknown. Within the sample, other DNA sequences also encode this same CDR3.

Measured with immunoSEQ multiplex PCR; TCRdb has only the in-frame clones, and not every one. The repertoire holds some 1.5 million clones, with approximately 98% as singletons. Study-wide results and limits: Clonotypes not shared had lower generation probabilities than those common to all four donors.

CDR1 is SNHLY, CDR2 FYNNEI, per germline. This CDR3 has 13 amino acids. V lost 6 bases, J lost 2 bases, and 7 bases lay in between. Sequenced material: naive CD4+ T cells sorted from blood. As for subset: CD45RA+ positively selected. The source of this sequence is a man aged 25-45 years in good health. The chain has TRBV2 and TRBJ2-2; D call uncertain. The CDR3 region is CASRYSNTGELFF. CDR3 in DNA: TGTGCCAGCAGGTACAGTAACACCGGGGAGCTGTTTTTT.